This T cell receptor (beta chain) was documented in a study of shared clonotypes between healthy human individuals. Across the whole study: Donors had three CD4 naive, three CD4 memory, two CD8 naive and one CD8 memory plate apiece.

Researchers ran the assay at a deep level. Each replicate PCR on the sorted subsets used 150 to 200 ng DNA (approximately 33,000 T cell genomes). Assay: immunoSEQ multiplex PCR; the TCRdb copy retains only in-frame clones and omits some. Among over a million clones listed, roughly 96% were seen once. Germline V CDR1 and CDR2: SGHKS, YYEKEE (reference sequence). The CDR3 has 17 amino acids. V was shortened by 1 base and J by 0 bases, with 13 bases between the two germline ends. The chain recombines TRBV5-5 with TRBJ2-2, with TRBD1 as a possible D gene (6 bases). The sequenced material came from naive CD4+ T cells sorted from blood. The subset is: CD45RA+ positively selected. This receptor was identified in a young man in good health. CDR3 nucleotide sequence: TGTGCCAGCAGCTTGTTCTCGCAGGGGTCGAACACCGGGGAGCTGTTTTTT. As protein: CASSLFSQGSNTGELFF.